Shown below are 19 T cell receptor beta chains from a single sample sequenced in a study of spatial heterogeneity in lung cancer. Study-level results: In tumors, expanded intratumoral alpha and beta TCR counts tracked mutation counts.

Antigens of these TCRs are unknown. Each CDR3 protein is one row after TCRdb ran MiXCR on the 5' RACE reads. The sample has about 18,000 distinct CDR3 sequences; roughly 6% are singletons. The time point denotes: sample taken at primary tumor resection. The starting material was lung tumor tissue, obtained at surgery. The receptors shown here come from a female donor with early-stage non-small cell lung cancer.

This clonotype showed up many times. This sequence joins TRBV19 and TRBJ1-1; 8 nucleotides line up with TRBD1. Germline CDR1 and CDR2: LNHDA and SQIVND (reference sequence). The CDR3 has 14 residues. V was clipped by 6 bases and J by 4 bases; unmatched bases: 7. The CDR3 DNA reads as TGTGCCAGTAGAAGTACGACAGGGGCCACTGAAGCTTTCTTT. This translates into CASRSTTGATEAFF.

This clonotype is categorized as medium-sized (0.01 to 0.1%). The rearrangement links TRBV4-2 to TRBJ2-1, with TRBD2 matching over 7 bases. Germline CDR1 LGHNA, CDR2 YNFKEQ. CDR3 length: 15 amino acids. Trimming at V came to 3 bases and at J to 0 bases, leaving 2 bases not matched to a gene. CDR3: CASSQGGDSYNEQFF. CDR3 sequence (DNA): TGTGCCAGCAGCCAGGGAGGGGACTCCTACAATGAGCAGTTCTTC.

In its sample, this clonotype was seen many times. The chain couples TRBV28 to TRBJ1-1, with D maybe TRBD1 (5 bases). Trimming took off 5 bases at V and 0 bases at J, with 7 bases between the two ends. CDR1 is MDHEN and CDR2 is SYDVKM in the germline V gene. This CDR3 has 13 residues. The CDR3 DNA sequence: TGTGCCAGCAGTGGAGGGGTGAACACTGAAGCTTTCTTT. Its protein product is CASSGGVNTEAFF.

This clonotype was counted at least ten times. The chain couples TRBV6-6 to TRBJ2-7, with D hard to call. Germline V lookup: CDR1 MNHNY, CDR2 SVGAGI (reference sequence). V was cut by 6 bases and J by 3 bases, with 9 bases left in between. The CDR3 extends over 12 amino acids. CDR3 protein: CASSTRSYEQYF. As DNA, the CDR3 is TGTGCCAGCAGCACAAGGAGCTACGAGCAGTACTTC.

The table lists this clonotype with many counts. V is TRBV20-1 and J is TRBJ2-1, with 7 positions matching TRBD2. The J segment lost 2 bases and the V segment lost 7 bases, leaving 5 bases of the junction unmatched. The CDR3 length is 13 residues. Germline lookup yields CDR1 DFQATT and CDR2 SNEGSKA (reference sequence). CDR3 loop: CSVLGGTYNEQFF. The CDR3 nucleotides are TGCAGTGTCCTGGGGGGGACCTACAATGAGCAGTTCTTC.

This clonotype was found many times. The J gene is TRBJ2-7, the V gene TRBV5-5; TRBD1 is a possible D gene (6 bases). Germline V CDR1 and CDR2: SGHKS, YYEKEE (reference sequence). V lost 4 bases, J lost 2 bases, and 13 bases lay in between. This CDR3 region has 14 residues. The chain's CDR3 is CASSRQERAYEQYF. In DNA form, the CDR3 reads TGTGCCAGCAGCCGACAGGAGCGAGCCTACGAGCAGTACTTC.

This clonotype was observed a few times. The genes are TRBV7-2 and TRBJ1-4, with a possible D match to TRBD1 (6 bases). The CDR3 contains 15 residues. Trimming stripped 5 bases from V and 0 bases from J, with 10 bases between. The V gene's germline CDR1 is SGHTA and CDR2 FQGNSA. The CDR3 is CASSRTVATNEKLFF. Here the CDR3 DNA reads TGTGCCAGCAGCCGGACAGTGGCAACTAATGAAAAACTGTTTTTT.

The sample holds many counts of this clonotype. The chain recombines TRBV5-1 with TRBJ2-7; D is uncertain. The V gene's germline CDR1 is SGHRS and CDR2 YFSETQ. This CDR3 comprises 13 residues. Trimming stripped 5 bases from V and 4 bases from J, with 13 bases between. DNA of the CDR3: TGCGCCAGCAGACCATCTTCGGCGTACGAGCAGTACTTC. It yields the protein CASRPSSAYEQYF.

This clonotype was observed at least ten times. DNA for the CDR3: TGCAGCGTTCGGGGGACAGGTATGAACACTGAAGCTTTCTTT. Translation gives CSVRGTGMNTEAFF. The V call is TRBV29-1, the J call TRBJ1-1, with 8 positions matching TRBD1. The CDR3 is 14 residues long. Germline lookup yields CDR1 SQVTM and CDR2 ANQGSEA. Trimming at V came to 5 bases and at J to 0 bases, leaving 5 bases not matched to a gene.

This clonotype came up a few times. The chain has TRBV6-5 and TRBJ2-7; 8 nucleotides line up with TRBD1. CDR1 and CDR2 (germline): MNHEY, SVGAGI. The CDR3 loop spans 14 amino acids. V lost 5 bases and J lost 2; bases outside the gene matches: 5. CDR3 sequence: CASSHETGAYEQYF. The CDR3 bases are TGTGCCAGCAGTCACGAGACAGGGGCCTACGAGCAGTACTTC.

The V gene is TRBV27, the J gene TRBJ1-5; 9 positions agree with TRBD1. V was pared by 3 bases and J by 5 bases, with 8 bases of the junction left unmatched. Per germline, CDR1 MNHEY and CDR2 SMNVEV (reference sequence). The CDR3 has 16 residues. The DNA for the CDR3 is TGTGCCAGCAGTTTCAACAGGGGGCTAAAGGATCAGCCCCAGCATTTT. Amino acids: CASSFNRGLKDQPQHF.

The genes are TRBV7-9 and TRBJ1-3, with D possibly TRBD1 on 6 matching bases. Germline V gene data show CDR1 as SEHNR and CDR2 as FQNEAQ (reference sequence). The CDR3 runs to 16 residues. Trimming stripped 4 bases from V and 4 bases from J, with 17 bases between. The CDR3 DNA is TGTGCCAGCAGCTACGAACACCGGACAGCCGGAAACACCATATATTTT. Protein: CASSYEHRTAGNTIYF.

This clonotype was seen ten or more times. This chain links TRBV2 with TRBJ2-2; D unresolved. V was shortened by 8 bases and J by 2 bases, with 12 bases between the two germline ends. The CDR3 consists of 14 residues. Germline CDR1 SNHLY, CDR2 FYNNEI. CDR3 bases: TGTGCCAGCCGGACCCACTCCAACACCGGGGAGCTGTTTTTT. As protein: CASRTHSNTGELFF.

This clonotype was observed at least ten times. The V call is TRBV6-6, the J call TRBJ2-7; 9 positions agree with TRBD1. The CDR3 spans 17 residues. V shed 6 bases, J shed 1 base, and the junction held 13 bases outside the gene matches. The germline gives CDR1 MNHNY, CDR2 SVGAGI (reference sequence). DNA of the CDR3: TGTGCCAGCAGCCCGGGACAGGGAGCTTTCGGGTCCTACGAGCAGTACTTC. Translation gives CASSPGQGAFGSYEQYF.

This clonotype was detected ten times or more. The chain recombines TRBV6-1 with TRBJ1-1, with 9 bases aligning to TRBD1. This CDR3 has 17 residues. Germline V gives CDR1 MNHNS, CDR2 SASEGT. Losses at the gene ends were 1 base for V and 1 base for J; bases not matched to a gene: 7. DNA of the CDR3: TGTGCCAGCAGTGAAGAGGACAGGGGCCTCGAGAACACTGAAGCTTTCTTT. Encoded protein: CASSEEDRGLENTEAFF.

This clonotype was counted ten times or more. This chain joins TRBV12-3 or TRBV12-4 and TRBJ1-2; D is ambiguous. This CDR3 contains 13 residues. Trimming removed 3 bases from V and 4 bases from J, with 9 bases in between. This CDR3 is CASSFAEVYGYTF. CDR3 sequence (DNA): TGTGCCAGCAGTTTTGCGGAAGTCTATGGCTACACCTTC.

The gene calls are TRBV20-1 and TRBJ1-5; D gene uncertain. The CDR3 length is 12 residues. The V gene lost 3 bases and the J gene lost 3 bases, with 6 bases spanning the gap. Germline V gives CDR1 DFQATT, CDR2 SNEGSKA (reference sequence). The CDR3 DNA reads TGCAGTGCTAGCTCGGACAATCAGCCCCAGCATTTT. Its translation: CSASSDNQPQHF.

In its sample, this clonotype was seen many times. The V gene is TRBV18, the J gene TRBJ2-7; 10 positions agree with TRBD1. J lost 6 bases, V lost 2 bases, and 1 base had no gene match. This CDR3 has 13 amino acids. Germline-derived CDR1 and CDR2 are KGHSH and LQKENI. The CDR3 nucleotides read TGTGCCAGCTCACCAAGGGACAGGGGCGAGCAGTACTTC. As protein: CASSPRDRGEQYF.

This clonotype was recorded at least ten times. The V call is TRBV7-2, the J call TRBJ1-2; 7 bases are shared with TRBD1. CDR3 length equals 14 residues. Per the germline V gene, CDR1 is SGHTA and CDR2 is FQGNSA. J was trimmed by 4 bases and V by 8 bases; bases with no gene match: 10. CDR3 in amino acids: CASVPGQQTYGYTF. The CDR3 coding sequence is TGTGCCAGCGTTCCGGGACAGCAGACCTATGGCTACACCTTC.